One sample yielded the 2 T cell receptor beta chains listed below, sequenced in a study of blood T cell repertoires in COVID-19. Produced via immunoSEQ multiplex PCR; TCRdb's table is partial and in-frame only. Of 150,000 to 200,000 clones listed, around 86% are singletons. The material sequenced was PBMCs or T cells enriched from blood (not recorded which). These receptors were obtained from a woman younger than 45 who had recovered from COVID-19.

This rearrangement joins TRBV19 to TRBJ2-2, with 9 positions matching TRBD2. V shed 9 bases, J shed 2 bases, and the junction held 7 bases outside the gene matches. Germline CDR1 LNHDA, CDR2 SQIVND (reference sequence). The length of the CDR3 is 15 residues. The CDR3 loop is CASRRGGVNTGELFF. In nucleotides, the CDR3 is TGTGCCAGCCGGCGGGGGGGCGTTAACACCGGGGAGCTGTTTTTT.

The chain joins TRBV7-6 to TRBJ1-1; D perhaps matches TRBD1 (6 bases). Deletions cut 5 bases from V and 0 bases from J, with 13 bases between. In germline, CDR1 is SGHVS, CDR2 FNYEAQ. The CDR3 has 15 amino acids. The DNA for the CDR3 is TGTGCCAGCAGCCTGGGACAAGCCATGAACACTGAAGCTTTCTTT. Encoded protein: CASSLGQAMNTEAFF.